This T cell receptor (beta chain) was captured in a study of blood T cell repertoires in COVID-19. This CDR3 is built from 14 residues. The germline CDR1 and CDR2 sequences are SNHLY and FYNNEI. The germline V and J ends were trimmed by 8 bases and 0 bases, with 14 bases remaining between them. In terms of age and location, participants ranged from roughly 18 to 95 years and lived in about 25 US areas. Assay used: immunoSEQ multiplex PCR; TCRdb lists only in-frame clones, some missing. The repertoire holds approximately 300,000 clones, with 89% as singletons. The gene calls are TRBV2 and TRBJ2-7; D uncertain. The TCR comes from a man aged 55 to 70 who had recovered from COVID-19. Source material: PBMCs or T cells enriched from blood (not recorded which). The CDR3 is CASSPLLSSYEQYF. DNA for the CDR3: TGTGCCAGCTCCCCTCTCTTGAGCTCCTACGAGCAGTACTTC. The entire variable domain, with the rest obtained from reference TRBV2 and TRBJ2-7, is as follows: EPEVTQTPSHQVTQMGQEVILRCVPISNHLYFYWYRQILGQKVEFLVSFYNNEISEKSEIFDDQFSVERPDGSNFTLKIRSTKLEDSAMYFCASSPLLSSYEQYFGPGTRLTVT.